This T cell receptor beta chain was found in a study of control samples from healthy donors and cancer patients. The CDR3 consists of 15 residues. Germline values: CDR1 SQVTM, CDR2 ANQGSEA. The trim removed 5 bases at V and 4 bases at J, leaving 10 bases unmatched. The data were produced by immunoSEQ multiplex PCR, yet TCRdb's version contains in-frame clones alone and is incomplete. The top ten hold more than 1.1% of the sample, which has roughly 170,000 clones, roughly 94% seen once. Specimen: blood. This TCR derives from a woman younger than 30 in good health. This chain connects TRBV29-1 to TRBJ1-2, with TRBD1 matching 10 bases. CDR3 region: CSVRPRTGGIYGYTF. In nucleotides, the CDR3 is TGCAGCGTTCGTCCCCGGACAGGGGGAATCTATGGCTACACCTTC.